The 8 T cell receptor beta chains reported below all come from one sample, sequenced in a study of CD8 T cells in Susac syndrome. About 0.5 to 1 ug RNA was reverse transcribed with random hexamers. TCRdb independently ran MiXCR on the immunoSEQ multiplex PCR reads; one entry per CDR3 protein. Here the sample spans about 210,000 distinct CDR3 sequences, about 95% being singletons. Sequencing was done on a sample of CD4+ T cells from PBMCs. These receptors all stem from a human donor with Susac syndrome.

The chain combines TRBV20-1 with TRBJ2-7; 8 bases agree with TRBD1. CDR3 length: 13 amino acids. The V segment lost 4 bases and the J segment 3 bases; nucleotides outside the gene matches: 5. The germline V gene has CDR1 DFQATT and CDR2 SNEGSKA (reference sequence). The CDR3 here is CSATSTGDYEQYF. CDR3 coding DNA: TGCAGTGCTACCTCGACAGGGGACTACGAGCAGTACTTC.

The V gene is TRBV30, the J gene TRBJ1-5; D is uncertain. This CDR3 contains 12 residues. Germline CDR1 reads GTSNPN; CDR2 reads SVGIG (reference sequence). The V end lost 3 bases, the J end lost 6 bases, and 9 bases lay between the germline ends. The CDR3 nucleotides are TGTGCCTGGAGGAACAGTGGTCAGCCCCAGCATTTT. It codes for CAWRNSGQPQHF.

CDR3 amino acids: CASSMELQQDTQYF. CDR3 nucleotide sequence: TGTGCCAGCTCTATGGAGCTGCAACAGGATACGCAGTATTTT. The chain recombines TRBV18 with TRBJ2-3; no firm D call. The CDR3 extends over 14 amino acids. Trimming took 6 bases from V and 6 from J, leaving 16 bases between them. The germline CDR1 and CDR2 sequences are KGHSH and LQKENI.

The rearrangement links TRBV7-9 to TRBJ2-3; D ambiguous. This CDR3 contains 13 residues. Deletions cut 2 bases from V and 5 bases from J, with 8 bases between. CDR1 and CDR2 (germline): SEHNR, FQNEAQ (reference sequence). The CDR3 nucleotides read TGTGCCAGCAGCTTATCATATGGAGATACGCAGTATTTT. This sequence encodes CASSLSYGDTQYF.

The chain employs TRBV6-2 or TRBV6-3 and TRBJ1-1; D perhaps matches TRBD1 (5 bases). This CDR3 is built from 12 residues. CDR1 and CDR2 (germline): MNHEY, SVGEGT. The V end lost 6 bases, the J end lost 8 bases, and 13 bases lay between the germline ends. CDR3 bases: TGTGCCAGCAGCGACGTCAGGGACGAAGCTTTCTTT. Translated: CASSDVRDEAFF.

The CDR3 bases are TGTGCCAGCTCACCACGACGACAGGGGTGGGACACTGAAGCTTTCTTT. The encoded protein is CASSPRRQGWDTEAFF. The V call is TRBV18, the J call TRBJ1-1; TRBD1 matches at 8 bases. CDR3 length: 16 residues. V trimming: 1 base; J trimming: 3 bases; junction bases outside the gene matches: 7. Germline V gives CDR1 KGHSH, CDR2 LQKENI.

The J gene is TRBJ1-4, the V gene TRBV5-1; 9 positions match TRBD1. The CDR3 is 15 amino acids. V dropped 5 bases and J dropped 5; count of bases not matched to a gene: 7. Germline loops: CDR1 SGHRS, CDR2 YFSETQ. CDR3 sequence: CASRIGGQGNEKLFF. Written as DNA, the CDR3 is TGCGCCAGCAGGATTGGGGGACAGGGAAATGAAAAACTGTTTTTT.

This clonotype was seen only once. The chain is built from TRBV7-6 and TRBJ1-1; 8 positions match TRBD1. This CDR3 contains 13 residues. Germline V gene sequence: CDR1 SGHVS, CDR2 FNYEAQ. V shed 4 bases and J 4 bases; nucleotides not matched to a gene: 2. The CDR3 protein is CASSSGTGTEAFF. The CDR3 coding sequence is TGTGCCAGCAGCTCCGGGACAGGCACTGAAGCTTTCTTT.